A selection of T cell receptor beta chains follows, all from one sample in a study of PD-1 blockade in classical Hodgkin lymphoma. Clones were read by immunoSEQ multiplex PCR, and TCRdb kept only the in-frame ones, dropping some. The data hold about 46,000 clones, with around 74% observed a single time. The source material was peripheral blood mononuclear cells (PBMCs), sampled before the fourth cycle of nivolumab. Source of these receptors: a human donor with classical Hodgkin lymphoma. Both conserved end residues are part of each CDR3. The D gene is left open where the match is weak. Only part of the rows carry a size: once, few, many, or a class if the clone is expanded.

>TRBV6-5|.|TRBJ1-2|.
TGTGCCAGCAGTTACGTCGGGGGTTATGGCTACACCTTC
CASSYVGGYGYTF
>TRBV5-1|.|TRBJ2-6|.
TGCGCCAGCAGCGGGACGTCTGGGGCCAACGTCCTGACTTTC
CASSGTSGANVLTF
>TRBV13|TRBD1|TRBJ2-5|.
TGTGCCAGCAGCTCACGAGGACAGGGGGAAGGAGTTGAGACCCAGTACTTC
CASSSRGQGEGVETQYF
>TRBV6-6|.|TRBJ1-1|once
TGTGCCAGCAGAAAACGGGGAAACACTGAAGCTTTCTTT
CASRKRGNTEAFF
>TRBV5-1|.|TRBJ1-4|.
TGCGCCAGCAGCTTAGCCCAGGCTAATGAAAAACTGTTTTTT
CASSLAQANEKLFF
>TRBV7-3|TRBD2|TRBJ2-1|many
TGTGCCAGCAGCTTAATTGCTAGCGGAGGGGTCAATGAGCAGTTCTTC
CASSLIASGGVNEQFF
>TRBV28|.|TRBJ1-3|.
TGTGCCAGCACCCTGGGGGGAGCCCCCGAAAACACCATATATTTT
CASTLGGAPENTIYF
>TRBV14|.|TRBJ2-4|.
TGTGCCAGCAGCCAAGCCCACAGGGCCCAAAACATTCAGTACTTC
CASSQAHRAQNIQYF
>TRBV19|TRBD1|TRBJ1-5|.
TGTGCCAGTAGTATAGAGTGGTCAATGCGACAGGGCCCTTCCTATAGCAATCAGCCCCAGCATTTT
CASSIEWSMRQGPSYSNQPQHF
>TRBV27|.|TRBJ2-3|.
TGTGCCAGCAGTTTATTCGCTAGCACAGATACGCAGTATTTT
CASSLFASTDTQYF
>TRBV2|.|TRBJ1-1|.
TGTGCCAGCTTTAGGGAAATCGGCACTGAAGCTTTCTTT
CASFREIGTEAFF
>TRBV27|.|TRBJ2-3|once
TGTGCCAGCAGTTTATCGGTCAGCACAGATACGCAGTATTTT
CASSLSVSTDTQYF
>TRBV7-3|TRBD1|TRBJ2-5|.
TGTGCCAGCAGCAATCGAGGGCAGGGGGCTGGGGAGACCCAGTACTTC
CASSNRGQGAGETQYF
>TRBV2|.|TRBJ1-1|.
TGTGCCAGCAGTGAACCAGGCCCCTTCGCTGAAGCTTTCTTT
CASSEPGPFAEAFF
>TRBV6-5|.|TRBJ2-7|.
TGTGCCAGCAGTAACGCGGGCAGGGCCTACGAGCAGTACTTC
CASSNAGRAYEQYF
>TRBV11-2|TRBD2|TRBJ2-1|.
TGTGCCAGCAGCCCGGGGAGCGGGAGAAGAAATGAGCAGTTCTTC
CASSPGSGRRNEQFF
>TRBV28|.|TRBJ2-7|.
TGTGCCAGCAGTTCAACTAGCTACGAGCAGTACTTC
CASSSTSYEQYF
>TRBV9|TRBD2|TRBJ2-1|.
TGTGCCAGCAGCGTAGGGACTAGCGGGTGGGATGAGCAGTTCTTC
CASSVGTSGWDEQFF
>TRBV6-7|TRBD2|TRBJ2-3|.
TGTGCCAGCAGTTCCGCGGCCGGTTTCCTCCACGGGACTAGCAGCACAGATACGCAGTATTTT
CASSSAAGFLHGTSSTDTQYF
>TRBV4-3|.|TRBJ2-2|.
TGCGCCAGCAGCCAAGATTCCAGCCTCAGGACCGGGGAGCTGTTTTTT
CASSQDSSLRTGELFF
>TRBV4-3|TRBD1|TRBJ1-3|.
TGCGCCAGCAGCCAAGGCGTCAGGGGGCATTATGGAAACACCATATATTTT
CASSQGVRGHYGNTIYF
>TRBV19|TRBD1|TRBJ2-1|once
TGTGCCAGTAGTATGAAGGGACAGGGAGAAGATGAGCAGTTCTTC
CASSMKGQGEDEQFF
>TRBV7-2|.|TRBJ1-1|once
TGTGCCAGCAGCTTAGCTCCCAGGGCAAGGAGTGAAGCTTTCTTT
CASSLAPRARSEAFF